This is a list of T cell receptor beta chains from one sample in a study of cytomegalovirus exposure and HLA in healthy donors. Method: immunoSEQ multiplex PCR; TCRdb's copy keeps in-frame clones and lacks some. The sample includes hundreds of thousands of clones, roughly 90% of them seen just once. The sample comprised PBMCs. The receptors come from a woman between 18 and 30 years old in good health and CMV-seronegative. The conserved cysteine and the conserved F or W are not part of the CDR3 here. Clone size is stated in some rows and not others, as once, few, many or a class when expanded.

abundance: once
j_gene: TRBJ2-1
v_gene: TRBV28
CDR3aa: ASSELAGLYNEQF

abundance: once
j_gene: TRBJ1-4
v_gene: TRBV4-1
CDR3aa: ASSQEGGTNEKLF

abundance: NA
j_gene: TRBJ2-4
v_gene: TRBV14
CDR3aa: ASSQEKGTGQY

abundance: NA
j_gene: TRBJ2-5
v_gene: TRBV29-1
CDR3aa: SVASGTQKTQY

abundance: NA
j_gene: TRBJ1-1
v_gene: TRBV5-6
CDR3aa: ASSLSSTEAF

abundance: few
j_gene: TRBJ2-7
v_gene: TRBV19
CDR3aa: ASSIPTREQY

abundance: NA
j_gene: TRBJ2-6
v_gene: TRBV11-2
CDR3aa: ASSLTASGANVLT

abundance: NA
j_gene: TRBJ2-1
v_gene: TRBV2
CDR3aa: ASSLGLEQF

abundance: once
j_gene: TRBJ2-2
v_gene: TRBV28
CDR3aa: ASKSPGGNTGELF

abundance: NA
j_gene: TRBJ1-2
v_gene: TRBV5-1
CDR3aa: ASSLAAGQASNYGYT

abundance: NA
j_gene: TRBJ2-1
v_gene: TRBV5-1
CDR3aa: ASSRSGEPYNEQF

abundance: NA
j_gene: TRBJ2-5
v_gene: TRBV6-5
CDR3aa: ASSPGQGAAETQY

abundance: NA
j_gene: TRBJ2-7
v_gene: TRBV6-1
CDR3aa: ASTSSGTTYEQY

abundance: NA
j_gene: TRBJ2-2
v_gene: TRBV29-1
CDR3aa: SVPGQGSFGGELF

abundance: NA
j_gene: TRBJ2-3
v_gene: TRBV6-6
CDR3aa: ASSLAGLTDTQY

abundance: NA
j_gene: TRBJ1-1
v_gene: TRBV30
CDR3aa: AWQWGQVNTEAF

abundance: NA
j_gene: TRBJ2-7
v_gene: TRBV6-5
CDR3aa: ASRLTTDLYEQY

abundance: NA
j_gene: TRBJ2-2
v_gene: TRBV10-3
CDR3aa: AISESFGQLNTGELF

abundance: NA
j_gene: TRBJ2-1
v_gene: TRBV14
CDR3aa: ASSPALTGRRNEQF

abundance: NA
j_gene: TRBJ2-7
v_gene: TRBV6-5
CDR3aa: ASSYSTGDNEQY

abundance: NA
j_gene: TRBJ2-1
v_gene: TRBV28
CDR3aa: ATLNRGGDNEQF

abundance: NA
j_gene: TRBJ2-3
v_gene: TRBV2
CDR3aa: ASTAGGITDTQY

abundance: NA
j_gene: TRBJ1-5
v_gene: TRBV7-9
CDR3aa: ASTMTGSNQPQH

abundance: few
j_gene: TRBJ2-7
v_gene: TRBV4-2
CDR3aa: ASSQTSDPTYEQY

abundance: NA
j_gene: TRBJ1-1
v_gene: TRBV27
CDR3aa: ASSLVGLLVTEAF

abundance: NA
j_gene: TRBJ2-2
v_gene: TRBV5-4
CDR3aa: ASTPSGGAYTGELF

abundance: NA
j_gene: TRBJ2-1
v_gene: TRBV28
CDR3aa: ASSIPGLAGGSYNEQF

abundance: NA
j_gene: TRBJ2-1
v_gene: TRBV27
CDR3aa: ASSSGTLSYNEQF

abundance: few
j_gene: TRBJ2-7
v_gene: TRBV7-9
CDR3aa: ASSSRTGGGSYEQY

abundance: NA
j_gene: TRBJ1-4
v_gene: TRBV30
CDR3aa: AWSSDRQGRGEKLF

abundance: few
j_gene: TRBJ2-3
v_gene: TRBV15
CDR3aa: ATSVGGRGADTQY

abundance: once
j_gene: TRBJ2-1
v_gene: TRBV6-5
CDR3aa: ASSYNGGGSYNEQF

abundance: NA
j_gene: TRBJ2-7
v_gene: TRBV13
CDR3aa: ASSQAGTGPYEQY

abundance: NA
j_gene: TRBJ2-3
v_gene: TRBV9
CDR3aa: ASNSRQGTDTQY

abundance: once
j_gene: TRBJ2-4
v_gene: TRBV19
CDR3aa: ASSIATGAKNIQY

abundance: few
j_gene: TRBJ1-5
v_gene: TRBV2
CDR3aa: ASSEGGGNQPQH

abundance: NA
j_gene: TRBJ2-1
v_gene: TRBV7-3
CDR3aa: ASSPGGSYNEQF